The 7 T cell receptor beta chains given below trace back to one sample, sequenced in a study of cytomegalovirus exposure and HLA in healthy donors. PCR primers comprised 60 Vbeta and 13 Jbeta primers. Measured with immunoSEQ multiplex PCR; TCRdb has only the in-frame clones, and not every one. This sample carries approximately 100,000 clones, 75% of them seen once, and the ten largest clones take 2.5%. Sequencing was performed on PBMCs. These TCRs come from a man aged 35-49 years in good health and CMV-seronegative.

This clone was counted a few times. The genes are TRBV2 and TRBJ1-2; D is ambiguous. Deletions cut 6 bases from V and 6 bases from J, with 20 bases between. CDR3 size: 15 residues. Per the germline V gene, CDR1 is SNHLY and CDR2 is FYNNEI. The CDR3 loop is CASRKEGGQFHGYTF. In nucleotides, the CDR3 is TGTGCCAGCAGAAAGGAGGGAGGGCAGTTCCATGGCTACACCTTC. The full variable domain, with the rest looked up from reference TRBV2 and TRBJ1-2, is EPEVTQTPSHQVTQMGQEVILRCVPISNHLYFYWYRQILGQKVEFLVSFYNNEISEKSEIFDDQFSVERPDGSNFTLKIRSTKLEDSAMYFCASRKEGGQFHGYTFGSGTRLTVV.

J is TRBJ2-2 and V is TRBV4-2; tentative D call: TRBD2 (6 bases). V was clipped by 4 bases and J by 1 base, with 10 bases between them. CDR3 length equals 15 residues. Germline CDR1 LGHNA, CDR2 YNFKEQ. In DNA, the CDR3 is TGTGCCAGCAGCCTGGTGGGGGGGAACACCGGGGAGCTGTTTTTT. Protein product: CASSLVGGNTGELFF.

The chain links TRBV4-1 to TRBJ1-4; 8 bases are shared with TRBD1. CDR1 and CDR2 (germline): MGHRA, YSYEKL. The CDR3 has 18 amino acids. V was clipped by 3 bases and J by 7 bases; unmatched bases: 16. In nucleotides, the CDR3 is TGCGCCAGCAGCCAGCTCGAACCGGGACAGGCCGGTTTTGAAAAACTGTTTTTT. This translates into CASSQLEPGQAGFEKLFF.

The rearrangement uses TRBV4-1 and TRBJ1-1; D perhaps matches TRBD1 (5 bases). CDR1 and CDR2 (germline): MGHRA, YSYEKL. With 4 bases removed from V and 4 bases from J, the gap between germline ends came to 13 bases. This CDR3 has 14 residues. The CDR3 region has the DNA TGCGCCAGCAGCCCAGCAGGGTTCGCCACTGAAGCTTTCTTT. The encoded protein is CASSPAGFATEAFF.

This clone appeared a few times. CDR3 sequence (DNA): TGCGCCAGCAGCCAAGATGCCCGCGGGGTAGGCGGCTACACCTTC. Translated: CASSQDARGVGGYTF. V and J are TRBV4-1 and TRBJ1-2; D remains ambiguous. V shed 0 bases and J shed 8 bases, with 16 bases lying between them. This CDR3 has 15 amino acids. The germline V gene encodes CDR1 MGHRA and CDR2 YSYEKL.

V usage is TRBV7-8 and J usage is TRBJ1-6; 8 nucleotides match TRBD1. Germline CDR1 and CDR2: SGHVS and FQNEAQ. V gave up 1 base and J gave up 6 bases; unmatched junction bases: 5. The CDR3 consists of 16 residues. The CDR3 spells CASSLDRTGTNSPLHF. CDR3 coding DNA: TGTGCCAGCAGCTTAGATCGGACAGGGACTAATTCACCCCTCCACTTT.

The chain employs TRBV4-1 and TRBJ1-6; the match to TRBD1 covers 7 bases. The length of the CDR3 is 16 residues. The J segment lost 7 bases and the V segment lost 3 bases, leaving 9 bases of the junction unmatched. The V gene's germline CDR1 is MGHRA and CDR2 YSYEKL. Here the CDR3 reads CASSHQRQGLNSPLHF. The DNA for the CDR3 is TGCGCCAGCAGCCACCAAAGACAGGGTCTAAATTCACCCCTCCACTTT.